The TCR beta chain under discussion was sequenced for a study of T cells in Graves' hyperthyroidism and ophthalmopathy. Notes on the study in general: The authors' 13 V-J model separated ophthalmopathy from stable hyperthyroidism.

The CDR3 loop spans 18 amino acids. After removal of 1 base from V and 0 bases from J, the junction contained 6 bases not matched to a gene. The germline CDR1 and CDR2 sequences are LGHDT and YNNKEL (reference sequence). Amplification targeted TCR beta CDR3 regions from RNA transcripts. HTBI primers drove first-round RT-PCR of the TCR CDR3. TCRdb reprocessed the multiplex PCR reads via MiXCR and lists one record per CDR3 protein. The data show approximately 630,000 distinct CDR3 sequences, with 15% to 20% seen just once and around 4% held by the top ten. Patients showing uncontrolled infection, other autoimmune disease, pregnancy or lactation were ineligible. Each diagnosis was grounded in clinical symptoms, serum thyroxine and TRAb, thyroid ultrasound, and orbital computed tomography. On this clonotype: What it binds is not known.

The clonotype comes from a woman aged 25 to 39 with Graves' hyperthyroidism. The J gene is TRBJ2-6, the V gene TRBV3-1, with 7 nucleotides matching TRBD1. The sequenced sample was blood. CDR3 bases: TGTGCCAGCAGCCAAGTGACAGGGCAAAGCTCTGGGGCCAACGTCCTGACTTTC. This gives the protein CASSQVTGQSSGANVLTF.